This T cell receptor beta chain was recovered during a study of cytomegalovirus exposure and HLA in healthy donors. At the level of the study: Earlier work reported approximately 110 million unique TCR beta sequences from about 200 million T cells. The study's findings and limits: In a later analysis, HLA-C alleles had the fewest associated TCRs, DRB1 alleles the most. Researchers reportedly found TCR beta sequences accurately predicted most subjects' HLA-A and HLA-B alleles.

CDR1 is SEHNR, CDR2 FQNEAQ, per germline (reference sequence). CDR3 length: 18 residues. Losses at the gene ends were 5 bases for V and 2 bases for J; bases not matched to a gene: 15. With 60 Vbeta and 13 Jbeta primers, the PCR was carried out. The protocol was immunoSEQ multiplex PCR, while the TCRdb copy is restricted to in-frame clones and leaves out a portion. The table lists around 120,000 clones, roughly four fifths of them singletons, with about 10% in the top ten. A note on this clone: Antigen: not known.

The chain employs TRBV7-9 and TRBJ1-3; 7 bases fit TRBD1. The clonotype originates from a male donor in good health and CMV-seropositive. The sample taken for sequencing was PBMCs. The DNA of the CDR3 is TGTGCCAGCAGCCGGGGGCTGGACAGGACACGGCCTGGAAACACCATATATTTT. It yields the protein CASSRGLDRTRPGNTIYF.